A selection of T cell receptor beta chains follows, all from one sample in a study of beta chain features in type 1 diabetes. Here immunoSEQ multiplex PCR was the method, and the copy in TCRdb shows in-frame clones only, minus some. In the table there are roughly 150,000 clones, around 8.4% of which are singletons. Sequencing was performed on central memory CD4+ T cells from blood. All receptors come from a woman aged 18-35 years with type 1 diabetes. CDR3s leave out the opening cysteine and the closing phenylalanine or tryptophan. The order of the fields is J gene, V gene, CDR3 protein.

j_gene: TRBJ1-3; v_gene: TRBV25-1; CDR3aa: ASSDSPFGGHGNTIY
j_gene: TRBJ2-6; v_gene: TRBV4-3; CDR3aa: ASSQVKPWSGANVLT
j_gene: TRBJ2-2; v_gene: TRBV30; CDR3aa: AWSPLAGGPITGELF
j_gene: TRBJ1-5; v_gene: TRBV30; CDR3aa: AWRGSGSSQPQH
j_gene: TRBJ2-4; v_gene: TRBV5-1; CDR3aa: ASSLVGQGHIQY
j_gene: TRBJ2-7; v_gene: TRBV5-1; CDR3aa: ASSLTFYEQY
j_gene: TRBJ2-7; v_gene: TRBV5-1; CDR3aa: ASSLDSFTPYEQY
j_gene: TRBJ2-4; v_gene: TRBV14; CDR3aa: ASSPPASGGLKNIQY
j_gene: TRBJ2-7; v_gene: TRBV6-1; CDR3aa: ATQPGQASYEQY
j_gene: TRBJ1-1; v_gene: TRBV5-1; CDR3aa: ASRQGLTRTEAF
j_gene: TRBJ1-4; v_gene: TRBV29-1; CDR3aa: SVEDRAGGNEKLF
j_gene: TRBJ2-3; v_gene: TRBV5-6; CDR3aa: ASSLEGVPDTQY
j_gene: TRBJ2-3; v_gene: TRBV25-1; CDR3aa: ASSLRASGTDTQY
j_gene: TRBJ2-5; v_gene: TRBV21-1; CDR3aa: ASSKKGNRVQETQY
j_gene: TRBJ2-3; v_gene: TRBV7-9; CDR3aa: ASSFGVGGTDTQY
j_gene: TRBJ2-4; v_gene: TRBV27; CDR3aa: ASSMTGAKNIQY
j_gene: TRBJ2-7; v_gene: TRBV9; CDR3aa: ASSNYEQY
j_gene: TRBJ1-1; v_gene: TRBV6-5; CDR3aa: ASSYSNFLEAF
j_gene: TRBJ2-3; v_gene: TRBV7-2; CDR3aa: ASSLGQGTQY
j_gene: TRBJ1-5; v_gene: TRBV5-5; CDR3aa: ASSSGGNQPQH
j_gene: TRBJ2-7; v_gene: TRBV18; CDR3aa: ASSPPSRQAHEQY
j_gene: TRBJ1-5; v_gene: TRBV19; CDR3aa: ASSMADNQPQH
j_gene: TRBJ2-1; v_gene: TRBV18; CDR3aa: ASFLTGARSSYNEQF
j_gene: TRBJ2-3; v_gene: TRBV18; CDR3aa: ASSPFQGDLDTDTQY
j_gene: TRBJ2-1; v_gene: TRBV4-3; CDR3aa: ASSQDPSGPYNEQF
j_gene: TRBJ2-5; v_gene: TRBV7-6; CDR3aa: ASSLLPQTQY
j_gene: TRBJ2-7; v_gene: TRBV14; CDR3aa: ASSRGGVSYEQY
j_gene: TRBJ1-5; v_gene: TRBV28; CDR3aa: ASSPTLDSGNQPQH